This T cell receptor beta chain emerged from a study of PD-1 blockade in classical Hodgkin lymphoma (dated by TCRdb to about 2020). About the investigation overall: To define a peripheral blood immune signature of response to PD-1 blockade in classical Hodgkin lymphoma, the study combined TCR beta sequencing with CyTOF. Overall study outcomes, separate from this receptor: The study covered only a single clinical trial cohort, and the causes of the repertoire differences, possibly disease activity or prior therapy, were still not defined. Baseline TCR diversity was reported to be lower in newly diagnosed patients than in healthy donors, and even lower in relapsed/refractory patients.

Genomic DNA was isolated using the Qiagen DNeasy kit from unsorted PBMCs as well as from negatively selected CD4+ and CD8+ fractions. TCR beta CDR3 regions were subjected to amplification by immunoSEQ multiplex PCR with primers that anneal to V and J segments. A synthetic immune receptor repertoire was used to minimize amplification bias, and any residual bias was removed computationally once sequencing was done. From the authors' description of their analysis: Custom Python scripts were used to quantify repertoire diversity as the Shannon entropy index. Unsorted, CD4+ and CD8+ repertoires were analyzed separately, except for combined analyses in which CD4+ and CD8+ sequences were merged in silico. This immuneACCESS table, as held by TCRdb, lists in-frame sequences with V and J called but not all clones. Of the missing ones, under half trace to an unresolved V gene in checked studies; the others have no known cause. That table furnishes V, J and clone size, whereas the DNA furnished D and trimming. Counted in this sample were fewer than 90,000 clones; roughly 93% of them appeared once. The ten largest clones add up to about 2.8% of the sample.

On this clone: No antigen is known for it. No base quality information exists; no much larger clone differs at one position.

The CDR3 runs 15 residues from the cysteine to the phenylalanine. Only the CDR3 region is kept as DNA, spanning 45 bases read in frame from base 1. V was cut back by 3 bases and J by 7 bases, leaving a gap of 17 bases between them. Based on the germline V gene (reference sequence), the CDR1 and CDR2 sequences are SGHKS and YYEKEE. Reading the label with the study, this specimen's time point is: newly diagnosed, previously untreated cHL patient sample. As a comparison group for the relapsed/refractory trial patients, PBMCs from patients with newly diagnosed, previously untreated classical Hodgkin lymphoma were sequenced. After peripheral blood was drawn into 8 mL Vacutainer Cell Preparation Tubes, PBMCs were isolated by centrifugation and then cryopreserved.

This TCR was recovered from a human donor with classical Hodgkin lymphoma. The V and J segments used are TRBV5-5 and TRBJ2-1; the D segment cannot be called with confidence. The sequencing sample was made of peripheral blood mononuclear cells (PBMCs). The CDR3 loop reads CASSSFLSARNEQFF. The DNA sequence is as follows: TGTGCCAGCAGCTCCTTTCTCTCTGCCAGGAATGAGCAGTTCTTC.